This T cell receptor beta chain was observed in a study of blood T cell repertoires in COVID-19. Overall study: Samples came from the United States, Italy and Spain, spanning acute and convalescent COVID-19.

Some clones are missing from TCRdb's copy, which holds only in-frame ones; the method was immunoSEQ multiplex PCR. The table includes approximately 330,000 clones, roughly 90% detected once. V shed 4 bases and J shed 7 bases, with 16 bases lying between them. The CDR3 covers 13 residues. Per germline, CDR1 GTSNPN and CDR2 SVGIG (reference sequence). Sequenced input: peripheral blood. This TCR was sampled from a woman aged 50 to 65 with active or convalescent COVID-19. V gene TRBV30 combines with J gene TRBJ1-1, with no clear D. CDR3 DNA sequence: TGTGCCTGGAAGCGGCCGGTGGAGAATGAAGCTTTCTTT. Encoded protein: CAWKRPVENEAFF.